Each of the 18 T cell receptor beta chains below was sequenced from the same sample in a study of Graves' ophthalmopathy and Graves' hyperthyroidism. Amplification from RNA transcripts yielded the TCR beta CDR3 regions. Scientists carried out first-round RT-PCR using HTBI primers and then a second-round multiplex PCR. TCRdb itself ran the multiplex PCR reads through MiXCR, one entry per CDR3 protein. The sample lists hundreds of thousands of distinct CDR3 sequences, about 40% occurring once. The sample taken for sequencing was peripheral blood. These receptors were collected from an adult man with Graves' ophthalmopathy.

This clonotype was recorded at least ten times. Being one base from a much bigger clone, this may be a read error. V is TRBV29-1 and J is TRBJ2-5; D possibly corresponds to TRBD1 (5 bases). The CDR3 extends over 12 amino acids. Germline lookup yields CDR1 SQVTM and CDR2 ANQGSEA. CDR3 bases: TGCAGCGTCAGGGCACTACAAGAGACCCGGTACTTC. It codes for CSVRALQETRYF.

The chain carries TRBV2 and TRBJ2-5; the match to TRBD1 covers 8 bases. The trim removed 4 bases at V and 4 bases at J, leaving 17 bases unmatched. This CDR3 spans 18 amino acids. Germline CDR1 is SNHLY and CDR2 is FYNNEI. The DNA of the CDR3 is TGTGCCAGCAGTGTCCAGGGGGCGGGTCGGGGGTTGAGAGAGACCCAGTACTTC. Its translation: CASSVQGAGRGLRETQYF.

The sample holds many counts of this clonotype. V and J are TRBV4-1 and TRBJ1-6; tentative D call: TRBD1 (5 bases). This CDR3 has 17 residues. Germline V CDR1 and CDR2: MGHRA, YSYEKL. Trimming shortened V by 4 bases and J by 3 bases, and 16 bases separated the two germline ends. The CDR3 DNA reads TGCGCCAGCAGCCCCTCCCCGACAGTGGGCTATAATTCACCCCTCCACTTT. Translated: CASSPSPTVGYNSPLHF.

This clonotype was seen ten or more times. V and J are TRBV20-1 and TRBJ1-3; 8 bases match TRBD1. CDR1 and CDR2 (germline): DFQATT, SNEGSKA (reference sequence). CDR3 length: 14 residues. Trimming cost V 1 base and J 4 bases; bases outside gene matches: 3. CDR3 amino acids: CSARGQGAGNTIYF. CDR3 sequence (DNA): TGCAGTGCTAGAGGCCAGGGGGCAGGAAACACCATATATTTT.

There are many counts of this clonotype. The rearrangement uses TRBV7-8 and TRBJ2-2; 9 positions agree with TRBD1. Per germline, CDR1 SGHVS and CDR2 FQNEAQ. The CDR3 has 15 residues. V lost 5 bases, J lost 4 bases, and 5 bases stayed unmatched. The CDR3 region is CASSPRTGVTGELFF. The CDR3 DNA reads as TGTGCCAGCAGCCCGCGGACAGGGGTCACCGGGGAGCTGTTTTTT.

The rearrangement links TRBV5-1 to TRBJ2-7; TRBD1 matches 9 bases. Trimming at V came to 0 bases and at J to 4 bases, leaving 8 bases not matched to a gene. From germline, CDR1 is SGHRS and CDR2 YFSETQ. The CDR3 is 16 residues long. DNA of the CDR3: TGCGCCAGCAGCTTGGAGCCCGGGACAGGGCAATACGAGCAGTACTTC. It yields the protein CASSLEPGTGQYEQYF.

In its sample, this clonotype was seen a few times. The V call is TRBV12-3 or TRBV12-4, the J call TRBJ1-3, with D perhaps TRBD1 (6 bases). The CDR3 is 16 residues long. Trimming left V 6 bases short and J 2 bases short, with 17 bases between. CDR3 nucleotides: TGTGCCAGCAGGGAAAGGGACACCTCAACTGGAAACACCATATATTTT. This translates into CASRERDTSTGNTIYF.

Points on this clonotype: One junction end does not reproduce the germline sequence, and a read error may be involved. This rearrangement joins TRBV11-1 to TRBJ2-3; D is perhaps TRBD2 (6 bases). Looked up from germline, CDR1 is SGHAT and CDR2 is FQDESV (reference sequence). The CDR3 runs to 16 residues. CDR3 DNA sequence: TGTGCCAGCAGCGAGCCCACGGCACGGGGGAGATACGAAGGAACTTTT. Translating it yields CASSEPTARGRYEGTF.

This clonotype was counted ten times or more. The rearrangement joins TRBV2 to TRBJ1-4; no clear D. V dropped 6 bases and J dropped 5 bases, with 4 bases sitting between them. This CDR3 comprises 11 residues. From germline, CDR1 is SNHLY and CDR2 FYNNEI. The CDR3 DNA follows: TGTGCCAGCAGGGTGAATGAAAAACTGTTTTTT. Protein sequence: CASRVNEKLFF.

This clonotype occurred many times. The rearrangement joins TRBV25-1 to TRBJ1-2; 10 nucleotides match TRBD1. CDR3 size: 17 residues. Germline values: CDR1 MGHDK, CDR2 SYGVNS. V was clipped by 1 base and J by 5 bases; unmatched bases: 10. CDR3 nucleotides: TGTGCCAGCAGTGAATTGAGACAGGGGGCCGAGAGGTATGGCTACACCTTC. Translation: CASSELRQGAERYGYTF.

This chain connects TRBV4-3 to TRBJ1-4; no reliable D call. The germline gives CDR1 LGHNA, CDR2 YSLEER. CDR3 length equals 13 residues. The ends were cut back, 5 bases at V and 7 bases at J, with 11 bases in the middle. CDR3 in amino acids: CASSEVAGEKLFF. The CDR3 nucleotides read TGCGCCAGCAGCGAAGTCGCAGGTGAAAAACTGTTTTTT.

V gene TRBV9 combines with J gene TRBJ1-2; TRBD1 matches at 8 bases. The CDR3 has 14 amino acids. With 0 bases clipped from V and 4 bases from J, the junction kept 2 bases outside the gene matches. Germline V gene data show CDR1 as SGDLS and CDR2 as YYNGEE. The CDR3 protein is CASSVATGGYGYTF. In nucleotides, the CDR3 is TGTGCCAGCAGCGTAGCTACAGGGGGCTATGGCTACACCTTC.

This clonotype was seen repeatedly, ten times or more. This chain links TRBV7-9 with TRBJ1-2; D is unresolved. Looked up from germline, CDR1 is SEHNR and CDR2 is FQNEAQ (reference sequence). Between the trimmed V and J ends, which lost 0 bases and 0 bases, there was a span of 8 bases. CDR3 length: 15 residues. The CDR3 loop is CASSLAGTSNYGYTF. The CDR3 coding sequence is TGTGCCAGCAGCTTAGCTGGAACCTCTAACTATGGCTACACCTTC.

Comments on this clonotype: A much larger clone differs by one base, so this may be a read error. The rearrangement joins TRBV25-1 to TRBJ1-3; no clear D. The CDR3 is 15 amino acids. Per germline, CDR1 MGHDK and CDR2 SYGVNS. Trimming stripped 5 bases from V and 3 bases from J, with 14 bases between. This CDR3 reads CASSIRPRLGNTIYF. The CDR3 DNA reads TGTGCCAGCAGTATTAGGCCCAGGCTTGGAAACACCATATATTTT.

Worth noting for this clonotype: The junction and the germline gene differ at one end; a read error may be behind it. The V gene is TRBV7-6, the J gene TRBJ1-2, with D maybe TRBD1 (5 bases). The germline gives CDR1 SGHVS, CDR2 FNYEAQ. The length of the CDR3 is 16 residues. CDR3 amino acids: CASSQQGVQKPYGYTF. The CDR3 bases are TGCGCCAGCAGCCAACAAGGGGTGCAGAAACCTTATGGCTACACCTTC.

As to this clonotype: One junction end disagrees with the germline gene, perhaps due to a read error. J is TRBJ2-5 and V is TRBV10-3; 7 bases agree with TRBD2. The CDR3 contains 15 residues. The germline CDR1 and CDR2 sequences are ENHRY and SYGVKD. The CDR3 DNA reads as TGTGCCAGCAGTTACGTGGCTCGCGGGGAGGGGACCCAGTACTTC. This translates into CASSYVARGEGTQYF.

This clonotype was counted only a few times. Since no conserved phenylalanine or tryptophan closes the CDR3, a read error is the likely cause. Because the CDR3's place on the DNA is in doubt, the DNA is left out and the CDR3 is given as listed by TCRdb. This chain joins TRBV5-1 and TRBJ1-3; the table's D gene call, TRBD1, was not cross checked with the DNA. 10 amino acids form the CDR3, both terminal residues included. CDR1 and CDR2 from the germline V gene are SGHRS and YFSETQ. The CDR3 here is CASSMGQGAT.

In its sample, this clonotype was seen many times. The V gene is TRBV7-6, the J gene TRBJ2-7; 11 positions agree with TRBD2. CDR3 length: 14 amino acids. Germline CDR1 is SGHVS and CDR2 is FNYEAQ. V dropped 5 bases and J dropped 3; count of bases not matched to a gene: 3. Written as DNA, the CDR3 is TGTGCCAGCAGCGGGACTAGCGGAGACTACGAGCAGTACTTC. Encoded protein: CASSGTSGDYEQYF.